The present TCR beta chain was sequenced within a study of CD8+CD57+ T cells in acquired aplastic anemia (dated by TCRdb to 2016 to 2018). About the study as a whole: On average, sorted CD4+ and CD8+ cells yielded roughly 3.4 ug of extracted DNA, with a range of roughly 0.19 to 27.4 ug. CD8+CD57+ expansion was defined as a frequency above the mean frequency observed in healthy subjects.

On the study overall, not on this receptor specifically: Patients and healthy controls showed no significant difference in CD8+ Simpson's diversity (P=0.060). About 29 CD8+ CDR3 sequences were found to be shared between patients and controls, but these sequences appeared to be highly expressed in patients and within the immunodominant clones of the patients.

Comments on this clonotype: Its antigen target is currently unknown. The sample holds no much larger clone one base away, and base qualities are not on file.

Expansion of CD8+CD57+ cells had been shown by flow cytometry in the patients chosen for sequencing. All patients had severe acquired aplastic anemia diagnosed by International Study of Aplastic Anemia and Agranulocytosis and Camitta criteria. At the time blood was sampled, none of the patients had received any therapy. The study deep-sequenced TCR repertoires of sorted CD4+ and CD8+ blood T cells from severe aplastic anemia patients and healthy subjects. Patients were enrolled under clinicaltrials.gov protocols 00001620, 01623167, 00001397, 00071045, 00081523 and 00961064 in the USA. Ficoll-Paque density gradient centrifugation was used to isolate peripheral blood mononuclear cells. Before DNA extraction, CD4+ and CD8+ T cells were sorted with FACS or magnetic beads. According to the germline V gene, CDR1 reads MGHDK and CDR2 reads SYGVNS. Taken from cysteine to phenylalanine, the CDR3 has 15 residues. The only DNA kept is the CDR3, 45 bases in frame from the first base. The trim is 3 bases for V and 3 bases for J, with a gap of 14 bases between the germline ends.

Profiling of TCR beta VDJ combinations and CDR3 sequences used genomic DNA as the template. TCR repertoire sequencing was run on an Illumina HiSeq 2000. Per the authors' processing: TRBV/TRBJ rearrangement plots, CDR3 size and DJ length profiles, and Simpson's diversity index were used to evaluate the repertoires. The most abundant DNA sequence in the deep sequencing data was defined as the immunodominant clone. CDR3 amino acid sequences were checked for sharing between subjects and were compared against published repertoires and the VDJdb database. The raw public data were reprocessed by TCRdb itself: fastp quality trimming at Q25, MiXCR clonotype calling, in-frame beta chains only. For every CDR3 protein sequence, its rows merge into one entry that carries the most common genes and DNA. For this entry, the V and J calls and clone size follow TCRdb and not the study's own pipeline. The sample data list fewer than 80,000 distinct CDR3 sequences, and around 70% of these were observed just once. The ten largest account for around 80% of the sample.

Source material: sorted CD4+, CD8+, or CD8+CD57+ T cells (not recorded which) from PBMCs. The V and J genes are TRBV25-1 and TRBJ1-2, with the D gene not clear enough to name. The sequence derives from a human donor with aplastic anemia. The CDR3 reads as follows: CASSDDYPTDYGYTF. The DNA reads as follows: TGTGCCAGCAGTGATGATTACCCTACGGACTATGGCTACACCTTC.